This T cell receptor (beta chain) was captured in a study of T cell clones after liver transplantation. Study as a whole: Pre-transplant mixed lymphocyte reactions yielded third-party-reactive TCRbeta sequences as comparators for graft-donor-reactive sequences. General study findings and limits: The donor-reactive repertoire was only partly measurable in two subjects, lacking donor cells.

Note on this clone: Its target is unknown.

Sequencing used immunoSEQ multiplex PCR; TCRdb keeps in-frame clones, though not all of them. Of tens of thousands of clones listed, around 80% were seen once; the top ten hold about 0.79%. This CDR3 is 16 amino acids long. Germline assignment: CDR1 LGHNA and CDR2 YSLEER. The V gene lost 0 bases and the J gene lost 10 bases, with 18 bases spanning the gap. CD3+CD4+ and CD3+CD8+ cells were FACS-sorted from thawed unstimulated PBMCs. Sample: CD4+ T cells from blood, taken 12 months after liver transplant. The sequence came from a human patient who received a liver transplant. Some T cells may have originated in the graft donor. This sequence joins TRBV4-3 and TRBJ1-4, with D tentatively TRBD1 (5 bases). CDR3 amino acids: CASSQEWSRTRGKLFF. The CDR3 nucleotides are TGCGCCAGCAGCCAAGAATGGAGTCGGACACGCGGAAAACTGTTTTTT.